The entry below gives a single T cell receptor (beta chain) sequence along with its context. Its antigen is currently not known. Base qualities are not recorded, but no much larger clone differs from it by a single base. TCRbeta CDR3 regions were amplified from genomic DNA using the immunoSEQ Assay, a bias-controlled multiplex PCR. For the original study's pipeline: Within the assay, amplification of reference gene primers was used to estimate how many nucleated cells each sample contained. To quantify the absolute abundance of each unique TCRbeta CDR3 rearrangement, sequence reads were collapsed and filtered. For each sample, productive Simpson clonality was calculated as the square root of Simpson's diversity index across productive rearrangements. Not all clones reach the TCRdb copy of this immuneACCESS table, which keeps in-frame sequences only. Checked studies attribute under half of the gap to unresolved V genes and leave the rest unexplained. V, J and clone size are taken as reported in that table, and D and trimming were inferred from the DNA itself. The sample yields 81,000 or so clones; around 92% were counted once. Nearly 6.5% of the sample goes to the ten largest clones.

The collaborating institutions used their own protocols to collect whole blood in K2EDTA tubes. Collaborator samples were shipped for TCRbeta analysis as frozen whole blood, isolated PBMCs, or DNA extracted from either sample type. This entry is derived from a study of blood T cell repertoires in COVID-19 (TCRdb year 2020). In the study overall: Samples from collaborators originated in the United States, Italy and Spain and spanned both the acute and convalescent phases of COVID-19. The material from the prospective study consisted of cDNA or gDNA derived from T cells, B-cell-depleted T cells, or PBMCs. The repertoires were released in a freely available public database meant as a resource for research on the immune response to SARS-CoV-2. Where available, HLA class I and class II types were obtained from metadata supplied by the sample provider rather than from assay-based typing. Subjects who had been exposed to COVID-19, were actively infected with it, or had recovered from it provided the deeply sampled blood TCRbeta repertoires that made up the dataset. The sample metadata nearly always contained a de-identified subject ID, COVID-19 status, age in years and sex. Samples were obtained from the ongoing ImmuneRACE study (first 160 participants) and from about 1,300 subjects provided by 6 global collaborators.

The germline V gene sets CDR1 to LGHNT and CDR2 to FRNRAP. V is reduced by 0 bases and J by 4 bases, leaving a spacing of 16 bases between them. The CDR3 numbers 17 residues from cysteine through phenylalanine. Only the CDR3 DNA is retained, 51 bases long and in frame from the first base. On the study overall, not on this receptor specifically: How much clinical and demographic metadata was included differed by source and by participant, and the metadata was provided uncurated.

The sample taken for sequencing was peripheral blood. The sequence is built from TRBV12-5 and TRBJ1-5, and the D gene may be TRBD1, 6 bases matching. The receptor's source is a woman aged 55 to 70 with active COVID-19. The bases are TGTGCTAGTGGTTTGGTTGTGTCCGGACAGCTTAATCAGCCCCAGCATTTT. Its protein reads: CASGLVVSGQLNQPQHF.